Listed here are 6 T cell receptor beta chains from one sample, sequenced in a study of T-cell reconstitution after alpha-beta-depleted transplantation in children. Preparation of the TCRbeta library used unique molecular identifiers. MiXCR, run by TCRdb on the PCR reads, gives a single entry per CDR3 protein. The sample includes around 680,000 distinct CDR3 sequences, around 16% of them seen just once. The starting material was PBMCs from the stem cell graft donor, obtained from the stem cell graft. These receptors were obtained from a human donor who donated a stem cell graft to a child with acute myeloid leukemia.

The chain uses TRBV24-1 and TRBJ2-3; D possibly corresponds to TRBD1 (5 bases). The CDR3 loop spans 15 amino acids. The germline CDR1 and CDR2 sequences are KGHDR and SFDVKD. The V and J ends lost 3 bases and 1 base respectively, with 10 bases between them. CDR3 sequence (DNA): TGTGCCACCAGTGATCATGGCAGGGGCACAGATACGCAGTATTTT. Encoded protein: CATSDHGRGTDTQYF.

This clonotype occurred many times. This CDR3 is CSALPGQFPSPLHF. In nucleotides, the CDR3 is TGCAGTGCTCTTCCGGGACAGTTCCCTTCACCCCTCCACTTT. The V call is TRBV20-1, the J call TRBJ1-6; 7 bases fit TRBD1. With V trimmed by 5 bases and J by 9 bases, 10 bases remained unmatched. The CDR3 covers 14 residues. The germline CDR1 and CDR2 sequences are DFQATT and SNEGSKA (reference sequence).

The chain couples TRBV4-3 to TRBJ1-4, with unresolved D. Germline V lookup: CDR1 LGHNA, CDR2 YSLEER. The CDR3 is 14 amino acids. Trimming removed 1 base from V and 4 bases from J, with 7 bases in between. CDR3 sequence: CASSQGPVNEKLFF. As DNA, the CDR3 is TGCGCCAGCAGCCAAGGCCCAGTTAATGAAAAACTGTTTTTT.

This clonotype turned up a few times. The chain recombines TRBV5-6 with TRBJ2-2; a weak D match, TRBD2 (6 bases). Germline assignment: CDR1 SGHDT and CDR2 YYEEEE. Trimming took 1 base from V and 4 from J, leaving 8 bases between them. The CDR3 is made up of 14 amino acids. CDR3 sequence reads: CASSLRRGTGELFF. In nucleotides, the CDR3 is TGTGCCAGCAGCTTGAGGAGGGGCACCGGGGAGCTGTTTTTT.

Comments on this clonotype: The junction does not match germline at one end; this may be a read error. The CDR3 bases are TGCTGTGCTAGAGATCAGGGAAGTAGCGGGGTCGGGGATACGCAGTATTTT. Translation: CCARDQGSSGVGDTQYF. V usage is TRBV20-1 and J usage is TRBJ2-3; 8 nucleotides agree with TRBD2. Germline V gene data show CDR1 as DFQATT and CDR2 as SNEGSKA (reference sequence). The CDR3 contains 17 residues.

This sequence joins TRBV7-2 and TRBJ2-3; D perhaps matches TRBD2 (7 bases). The CDR3 consists of 16 residues. From germline, CDR1 is SGHTA and CDR2 FQGNSA. V lost 2 bases to trimming and J lost 5 bases, with 17 bases between them. The CDR3 nucleotides are TGTGCCAGCAGCTTAACCCTAGGGGGGGCGAAAGATACGCAGTATTTT. This encodes CASSLTLGGAKDTQYF.